This T cell receptor beta chain was sequenced in a study of PD-1 blockade in mismatch repair-deficient tumors. Produced via immunoSEQ multiplex PCR; TCRdb's table is partial and in-frame only. There are 30,000 to 40,000 clones in the sample; 65% to 85% occur only once, and more than 3% lies in the top ten. PCR or immunohistochemistry showed mismatch repair deficiency in every enrolled patient. The sequencing here drew on PBMCs, taken around 6 weeks after starting pembrolizumab. The receptor's source is an adult with mismatch repair-deficient cancer.

As DNA, the CDR3 is TGTGCCAGCGGAGACAGGCCGAACTATGGCTACACCTTC. Protein product: CASGDRPNYGYTF. The chain has TRBV27 and TRBJ1-2; a possible D gene is TRBD1 (6 bases). The CDR3 runs to 13 residues. Germline loops: CDR1 MNHEY, CDR2 SMNVEV (reference sequence). Trimming removed 8 bases at V and 2 bases at J, with 12 bases between.